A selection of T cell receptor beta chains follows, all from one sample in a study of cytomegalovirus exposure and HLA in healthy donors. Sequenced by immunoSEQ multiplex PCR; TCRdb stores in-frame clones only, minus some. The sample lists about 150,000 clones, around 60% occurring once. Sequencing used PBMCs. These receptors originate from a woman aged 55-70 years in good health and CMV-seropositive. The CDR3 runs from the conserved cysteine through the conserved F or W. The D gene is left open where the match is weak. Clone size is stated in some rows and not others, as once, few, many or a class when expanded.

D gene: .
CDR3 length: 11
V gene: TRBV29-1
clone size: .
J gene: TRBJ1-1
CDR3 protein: CSVDQGYEAFF
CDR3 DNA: TGCAGCGTCGACCAGGGTTATGAAGCTTTCTTT

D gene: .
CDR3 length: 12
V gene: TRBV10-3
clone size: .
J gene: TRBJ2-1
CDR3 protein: CAITPTGNEQFF
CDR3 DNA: TGTGCCATCACCCCTACAGGGAATGAGCAGTTCTTC

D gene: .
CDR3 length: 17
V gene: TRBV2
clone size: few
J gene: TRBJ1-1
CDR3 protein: CASSEMGQRTLNTKAFF
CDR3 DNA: TGTGCCAGCAGTGAGATGGGACAACGGACCTTAAACACTAAAGCTTTCTTT

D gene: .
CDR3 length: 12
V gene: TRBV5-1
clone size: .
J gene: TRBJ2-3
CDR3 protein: CASSLSQDTQYF
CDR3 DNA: TGCGCCAGCAGCTTGTCACAAGATACGCAGTATTTT

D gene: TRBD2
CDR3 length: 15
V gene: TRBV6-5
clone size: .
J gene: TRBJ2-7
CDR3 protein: CASRAGTSGWDEQYF
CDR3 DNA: TGTGCCAGCAGGGCCGGGACTAGCGGCTGGGACGAGCAGTACTTC

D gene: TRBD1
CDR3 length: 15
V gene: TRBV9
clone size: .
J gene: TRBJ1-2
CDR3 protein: CASSVGKGAYYGYTF
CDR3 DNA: TGTGCCAGCAGCGTAGGAAAGGGGGCCTACTATGGCTACACCTTC

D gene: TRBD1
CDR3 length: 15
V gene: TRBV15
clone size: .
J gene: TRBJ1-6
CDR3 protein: CATSRSGQGQSPLHF
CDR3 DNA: TGTGCCACCAGCAGATCCGGACAGGGGCAATCACCCCTCCACTTT

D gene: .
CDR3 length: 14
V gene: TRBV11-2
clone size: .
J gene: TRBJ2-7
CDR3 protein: CASSLDASSYEQYF
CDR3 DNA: TGTGCCAGCAGCTTAGATGCGAGCTCCTACGAGCAGTACTTC

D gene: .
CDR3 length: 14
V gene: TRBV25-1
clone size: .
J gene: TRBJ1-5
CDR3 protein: CASSAQGGNQPQHF
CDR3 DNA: TGTGCCAGCAGTGCTCAGGGCGGTAATCAGCCCCAGCATTTT

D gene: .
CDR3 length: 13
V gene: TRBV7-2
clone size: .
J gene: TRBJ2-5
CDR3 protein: CASSVYRLETQYF
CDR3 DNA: TGTGCCAGCAGCGTATACAGGTTAGAGACCCAGTACTTC

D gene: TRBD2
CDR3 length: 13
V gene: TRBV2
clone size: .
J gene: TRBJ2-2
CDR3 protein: CAMRREVTGELFF
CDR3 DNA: TGTGCCATGCGGCGGGAGGTCACCGGGGAGCTGTTTTTT

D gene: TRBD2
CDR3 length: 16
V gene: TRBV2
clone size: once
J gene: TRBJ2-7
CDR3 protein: CASSEARTSLDYEQYF
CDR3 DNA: TGTGCCAGCAGTGAAGCACGGACTAGCTTGGACTACGAGCAGTACTTC

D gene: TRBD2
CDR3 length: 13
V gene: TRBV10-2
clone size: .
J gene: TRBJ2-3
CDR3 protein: CASSGGSPDTQYF
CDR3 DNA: TGCGCCAGCAGCGGCGGGAGCCCAGATACGCAGTATTTT

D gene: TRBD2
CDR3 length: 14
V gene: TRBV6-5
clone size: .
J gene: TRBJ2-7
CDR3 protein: CASSQLAGYHEQYF
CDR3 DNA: TGTGCCAGCAGCCAACTAGCGGGATACCACGAGCAGTACTTC

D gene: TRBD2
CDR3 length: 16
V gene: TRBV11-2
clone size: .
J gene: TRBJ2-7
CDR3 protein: CASSLQLAGGTYEQYF
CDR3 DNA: TGTGCCAGCAGCTTACAACTAGCGGGGGGGACCTACGAGCAGTACTTC

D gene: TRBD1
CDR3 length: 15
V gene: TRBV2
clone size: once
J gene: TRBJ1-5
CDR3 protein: CASSGQGAGGQPQHF
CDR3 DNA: TGTGCCAGCAGTGGACAGGGGGCGGGCGGTCAGCCCCAGCATTTT

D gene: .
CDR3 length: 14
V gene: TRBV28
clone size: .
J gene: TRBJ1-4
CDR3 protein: CASSLRDSNEKLFF
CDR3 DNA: TGTGCCAGCAGTCTCAGGGATTCTAATGAAAAACTGTTTTTT

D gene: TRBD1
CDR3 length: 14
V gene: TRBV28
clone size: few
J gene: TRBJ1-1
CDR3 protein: CASSSQDRGYRAFF
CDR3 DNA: TGTGCCAGCAGTTCGCAGGACAGGGGGTATCGGGCTTTCTTT

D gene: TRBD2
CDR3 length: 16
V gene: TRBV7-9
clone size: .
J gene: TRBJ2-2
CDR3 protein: CASSLGRPGGTGELFF
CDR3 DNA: TGTGCCAGCAGCTTAGGAAGGCCGGGAGGGACCGGGGAGCTGTTTTTT

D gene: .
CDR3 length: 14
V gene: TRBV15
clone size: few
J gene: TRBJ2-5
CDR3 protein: CATSRVAGKGTQYF
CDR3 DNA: TGTGCCACCAGCAGAGTTGCGGGGAAGGGGACCCAGTACTTC

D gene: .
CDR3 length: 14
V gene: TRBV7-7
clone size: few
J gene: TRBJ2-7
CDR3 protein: CASSSKKGAYEQYF
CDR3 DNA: TGTGCCAGCAGCTCAAAAAAGGGGGCCTACGAGCAGTACTTC

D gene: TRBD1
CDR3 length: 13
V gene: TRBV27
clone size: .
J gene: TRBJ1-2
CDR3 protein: CASSTGGAGGYTF
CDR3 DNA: TGTGCCAGCAGTACAGGGGGCGCGGGCGGCTACACCTTC

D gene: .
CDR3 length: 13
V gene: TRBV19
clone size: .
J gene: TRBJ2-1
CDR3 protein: CASSINSAERQFF
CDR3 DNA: TGTGCCAGTAGTATCAACTCGGCGGAGAGGCAGTTCTTC

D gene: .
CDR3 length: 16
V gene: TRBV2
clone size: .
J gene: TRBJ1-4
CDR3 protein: CASSSGYRLANEKLFF
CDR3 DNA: TGTGCCAGCTCCTCAGGTTATCGGTTAGCTAATGAAAAACTGTTTTTT

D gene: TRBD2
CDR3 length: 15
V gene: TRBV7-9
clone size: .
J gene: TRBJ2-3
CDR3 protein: CASSSFSGSGDTQYF
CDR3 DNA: TGTGCCAGCAGCTCCTTTAGCGGGAGTGGGGATACGCAGTATTTT

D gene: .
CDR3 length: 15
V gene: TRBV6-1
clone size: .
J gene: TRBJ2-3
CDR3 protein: CASSVRGGHTDTQYF
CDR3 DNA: TGTGCCAGCAGTGTAAGAGGGGGACACACAGATACGCAGTATTTT

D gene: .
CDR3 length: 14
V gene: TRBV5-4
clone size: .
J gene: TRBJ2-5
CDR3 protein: CASSWRAGTETQYF
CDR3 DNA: TGTGCCAGCAGCTGGAGGGCGGGAACAGAGACCCAGTACTTC

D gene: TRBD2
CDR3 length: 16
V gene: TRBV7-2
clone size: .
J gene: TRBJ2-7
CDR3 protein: CASSLASTSGNYEQYF
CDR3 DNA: TGTGCCAGCAGCCTTGCATCGACTAGCGGGAACTACGAGCAGTACTTC

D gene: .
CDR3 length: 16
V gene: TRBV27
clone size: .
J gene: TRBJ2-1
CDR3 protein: CASSTTRRGSYNEQFF
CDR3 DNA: TGTGCCAGCAGCACTACGCGTAGGGGCTCCTACAATGAGCAGTTCTTC

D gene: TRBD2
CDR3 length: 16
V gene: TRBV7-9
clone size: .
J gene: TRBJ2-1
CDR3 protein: CASSSGLAGLSDEQFF
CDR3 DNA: TGTGCCAGCAGCTCGGGACTAGCGGGTTTGAGCGATGAGCAGTTCTTC

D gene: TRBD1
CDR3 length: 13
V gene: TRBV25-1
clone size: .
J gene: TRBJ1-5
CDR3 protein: CASSGTGDQPQHF
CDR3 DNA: TGTGCCAGCAGTGGCACAGGGGATCAGCCCCAGCATTTT

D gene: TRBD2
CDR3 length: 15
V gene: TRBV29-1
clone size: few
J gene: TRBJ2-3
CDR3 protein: CSVQGTSGRKDTQYF
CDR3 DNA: TGCAGCGTGCAAGGGACTAGCGGGAGGAAAGATACGCAGTATTTT

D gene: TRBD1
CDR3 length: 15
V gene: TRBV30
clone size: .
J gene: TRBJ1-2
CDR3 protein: CAWRDYRGRFGGYTF
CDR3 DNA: TGTGCCTGGAGGGACTACAGGGGGCGCTTTGGTGGCTACACCTTC

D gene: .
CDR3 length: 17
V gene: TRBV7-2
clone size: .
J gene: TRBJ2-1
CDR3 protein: CASSLVGGGSSYNEQFF
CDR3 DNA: TGTGCCAGCAGCTTAGTTGGGGGCGGAAGCTCCTACAATGAGCAGTTCTTC

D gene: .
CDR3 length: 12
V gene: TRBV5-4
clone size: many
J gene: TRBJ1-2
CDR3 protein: CASTDSVGGYTF
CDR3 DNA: TGTGCCAGCACCGACAGTGTGGGTGGCTACACCTTC

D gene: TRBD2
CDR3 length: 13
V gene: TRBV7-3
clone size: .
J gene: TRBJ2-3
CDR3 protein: CASSPGTSGRPVF
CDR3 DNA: TGTGCCAGCAGCCCGGGGACTAGCGGGAGGCCCGTTTTT